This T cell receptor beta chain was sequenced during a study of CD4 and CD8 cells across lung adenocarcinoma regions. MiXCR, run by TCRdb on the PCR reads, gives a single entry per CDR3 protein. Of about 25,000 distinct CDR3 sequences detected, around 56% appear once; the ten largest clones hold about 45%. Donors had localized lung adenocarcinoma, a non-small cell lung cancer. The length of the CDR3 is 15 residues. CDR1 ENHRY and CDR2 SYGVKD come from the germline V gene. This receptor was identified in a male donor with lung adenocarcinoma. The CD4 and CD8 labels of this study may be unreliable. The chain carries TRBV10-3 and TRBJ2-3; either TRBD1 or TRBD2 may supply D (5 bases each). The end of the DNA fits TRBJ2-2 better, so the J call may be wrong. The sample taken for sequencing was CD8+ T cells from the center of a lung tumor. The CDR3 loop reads CAMGGRADGTGTLFF. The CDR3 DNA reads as TGTGCCATGGGCGGCCGGGCTGATGGGACCGGTACGCTGTTTTTT.